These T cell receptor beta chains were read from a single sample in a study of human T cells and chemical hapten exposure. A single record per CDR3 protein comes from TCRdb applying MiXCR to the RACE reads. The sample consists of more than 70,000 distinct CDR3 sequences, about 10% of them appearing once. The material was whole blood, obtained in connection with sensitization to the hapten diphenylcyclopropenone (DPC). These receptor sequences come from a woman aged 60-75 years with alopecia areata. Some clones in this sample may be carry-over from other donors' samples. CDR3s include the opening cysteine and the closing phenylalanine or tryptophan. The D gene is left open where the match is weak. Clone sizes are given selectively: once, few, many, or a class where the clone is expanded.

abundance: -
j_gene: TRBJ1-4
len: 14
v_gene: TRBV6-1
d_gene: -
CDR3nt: TGTGCCAGCAGTAAGACAGCAACTAATGAAAAACTGTTTTTT
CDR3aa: CASSKTATNEKLFF

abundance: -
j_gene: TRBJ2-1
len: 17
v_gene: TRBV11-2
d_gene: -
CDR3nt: TGTGCCAGCAGCTTAGATCGCGCGGTACTCTCCTACAATGAGCAGTTCTTC
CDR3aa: CASSLDRAVLSYNEQFF

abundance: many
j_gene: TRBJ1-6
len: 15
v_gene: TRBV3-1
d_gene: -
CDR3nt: TGTGCCAGCAGCCAAGACAGCTCCTATAATTCACCCCTCCACTTT
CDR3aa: CASSQDSSYNSPLHF

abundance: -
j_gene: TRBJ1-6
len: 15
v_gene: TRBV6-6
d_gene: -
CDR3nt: TGTGCCAGCAGTTACCCCAACAGGGTCGATTCACCCCTCCACTTT
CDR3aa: CASSYPNRVDSPLHF

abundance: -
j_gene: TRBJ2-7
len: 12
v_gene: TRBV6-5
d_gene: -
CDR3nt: TGTGCCAGCAGTAACCAGGTCTGGGAGCAGTACTTC
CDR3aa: CASSNQVWEQYF

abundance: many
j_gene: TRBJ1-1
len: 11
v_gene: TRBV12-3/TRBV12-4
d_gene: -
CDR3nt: TGTGCCAGCAGCCGCGAATATGAAGCTTTCTTT
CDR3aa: CASSREYEAFF

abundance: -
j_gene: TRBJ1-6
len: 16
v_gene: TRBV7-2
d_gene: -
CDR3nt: TGTGCCAGCAGCTTAGCCGTTGTCAGTTCCAATTCACCCCTCCACTTT
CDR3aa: CASSLAVVSSNSPLHF

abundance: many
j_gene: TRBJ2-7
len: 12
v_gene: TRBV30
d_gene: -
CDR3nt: TGTGCCTGGAGGAAGGACAGCTACGAGCAGTACTTC
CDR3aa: CAWRKDSYEQYF

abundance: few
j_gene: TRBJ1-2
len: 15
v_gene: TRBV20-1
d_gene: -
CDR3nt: TGCAGTGCTAGAGATATGGTCCACCCTAACTATGGCTACACCTTC
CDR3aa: CSARDMVHPNYGYTF

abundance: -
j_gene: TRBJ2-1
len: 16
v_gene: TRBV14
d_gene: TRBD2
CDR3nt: TGTGCCAGCAGCCACGACCGGACTAGCGGTTGCAATGAGCAGTTCTTC
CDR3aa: CASSHDRTSGCNEQFF

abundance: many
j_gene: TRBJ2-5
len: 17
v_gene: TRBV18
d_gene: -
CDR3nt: TGTGCCAGCTCACCATCCTCGGACAGTAGTACTCAAGAGACCCAGTACTTC
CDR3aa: CASSPSSDSSTQETQYF

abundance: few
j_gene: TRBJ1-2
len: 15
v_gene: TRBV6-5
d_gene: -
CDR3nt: TGTGCCAGCAGTTACTCTGTGACAGGCTTCTATGGCTACACCTTC
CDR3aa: CASSYSVTGFYGYTF

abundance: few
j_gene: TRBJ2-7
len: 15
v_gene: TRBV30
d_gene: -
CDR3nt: TGTGCCTGGAGACAGAACTTTGGGTCCTCCTACGAGCAGTACTTC
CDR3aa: CAWRQNFGSSYEQYF

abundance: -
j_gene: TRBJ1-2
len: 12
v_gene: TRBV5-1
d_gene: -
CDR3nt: TGCGCCAGCAGTGAAGACAGTACTGGCTACACCTTC
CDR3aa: CASSEDSTGYTF

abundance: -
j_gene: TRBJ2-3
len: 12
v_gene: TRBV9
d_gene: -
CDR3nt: TGTGCCAGCAGCGTAGTCGGGAATACGCAGTATTTT
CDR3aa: CASSVVGNTQYF

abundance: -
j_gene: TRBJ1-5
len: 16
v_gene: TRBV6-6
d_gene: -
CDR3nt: TGTGCCAGCAGTGGAGACTACAGGGTAGTAAATCAGCCCCAGCATTTT
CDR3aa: CASSGDYRVVNQPQHF

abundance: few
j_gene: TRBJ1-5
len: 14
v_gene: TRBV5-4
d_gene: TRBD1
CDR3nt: TGTGCCAGCAGCGCGGGACAGGGGAATCAGCCCCAGCATTTT
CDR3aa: CASSAGQGNQPQHF

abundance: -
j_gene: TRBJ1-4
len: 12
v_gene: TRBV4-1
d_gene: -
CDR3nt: TGCGCCAGCAGCCCCATTGCCGGAAAACTGTTTTTT
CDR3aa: CASSPIAGKLFF